The 25 T cell receptor beta chains in this list originate from one sample, sequenced in a study of technical replicates of blood from four donors. The repertoire was sequenced with immunoSEQ multiplex PCR; TCRdb's copy has only in-frame clones and lacks some. Here the sample spans 74,000 or so clones, 96% being singletons. The sample comprised T cells isolated from PBMCs. These receptors all stem from a human donor in good health.

The chain links TRBV7-6 to TRBJ2-3; 9 bases map to TRBD1. Germline V CDR1 and CDR2: SGHVS, FNYEAQ. V was clipped by 5 bases and J by 3 bases; unmatched bases: 3. The CDR3 is 14 residues long. The CDR3 DNA reads as TGTGCCAGCAGCCCGGGGACAGGGACAGATACGCAGTATTTT. Amino acids: CASSPGTGTDTQYF.

The chain recombines TRBV29-1 with TRBJ2-5; no reliable D call. V was pared by 5 bases and J by 0 bases, with 7 bases between. The CDR3 spans 12 residues. In germline, CDR1 is SQVTM, CDR2 ANQGSEA. In DNA, the CDR3 is TGCAGCGTTAGCGTGGACCAAGAGACCCAGTACTTC. Protein sequence: CSVSVDQETQYF.

This chain connects TRBV6-1 to TRBJ2-2; D perhaps matches TRBD1 (5 bases). Looked up from germline, CDR1 is MNHNS and CDR2 is SASEGT. The CDR3 length is 15 residues. Trimming pared 4 bases from V and 4 bases from J, leaving 13 bases between. The CDR3 nucleotides read TGTGCCAGCAGTGTCGGCAGGGTTGGCACCGGGGAGCTGTTTTTT. It encodes CASSVGRVGTGELFF.

The chain recombines TRBV6-5 with TRBJ1-2; D is undetermined. The V gene's germline CDR1 is MNHEY and CDR2 SVGAGI. There are 14 residues in the CDR3. With 2 bases removed from V and 4 bases from J, the gap between germline ends came to 11 bases. The CDR3 region has the DNA TGTGCCAGCAGTTACGGCGGTCCCGGCTATGGCTACACCTTC. Translated, it gives CASSYGGPGYGYTF.

The rearrangement joins TRBV19 to TRBJ1-5; perhaps TRBD1 as D (5 bases). Germline-derived CDR1 and CDR2 are LNHDA and SQIVND (reference sequence). This CDR3 comprises 16 residues. V lost 1 base to trimming and J lost 0 bases, with 10 bases between them. The CDR3 loop is CASSIGFDSSNQPQHF. In nucleotides, the CDR3 is TGTGCCAGTAGTATAGGTTTCGACAGTAGCAATCAGCCCCAGCATTTT.

The V call is TRBV28, the J call TRBJ1-1, with unresolved D. The ends were cut back, 4 bases at V and 1 base at J, with 13 bases in the middle. Germline CDR1 and CDR2: MDHEN and SYDVKM. This CDR3 spans 15 amino acids. CDR3 bases: TGTGCCAGCAGTTCCCGGAGGAATCCGAACACTGAAGCTTTCTTT. Translation gives CASSSRRNPNTEAFF.

The V gene is TRBV30, the J gene TRBJ2-1; 12 bases align to TRBD2. The CDR3 has 15 amino acids. With V trimmed by 5 bases and J by 8 bases, 10 bases remained unmatched. CDR1 GTSNPN and CDR2 SVGIG come from the germline V gene (reference sequence). The CDR3 sequence is CAWLRTSGVAYEQFF. The CDR3 region has the DNA TGTGCCTGGTTGAGGACTAGCGGGGTCGCCTATGAGCAGTTCTTC.

The chain links TRBV5-1 to TRBJ2-1; D is ambiguous. With 0 bases removed from V and 0 bases from J, the gap between germline ends came to 7 bases. CDR1 is SGHRS, CDR2 YFSETQ, per germline. This CDR3 has 15 amino acids. The CDR3 nucleotides read TGCGCCAGCAGCTTGGGCTCGAGCTCCTACAATGAGCAGTTCTTC. Translation: CASSLGSSSYNEQFF.

The rearrangement joins TRBV10-3 to TRBJ2-7, with 13 nucleotides matching TRBD2. Germline values: CDR1 ENHRY, CDR2 SYGVKD. This CDR3 is built from 15 residues. J gave up 5 bases and V 4 bases, and 5 bases lay outside the gene matches. The CDR3 protein is CAISGTSGGTDEQYF. The DNA of the CDR3 is TGTGCCATCAGTGGGACTAGCGGGGGAACGGACGAGCAGTACTTC.

Here the CDR3 reads CASREWDYYGYTF. CDR3 nucleotide sequence: TGTGCCAGCAGGGAGTGGGACTACTATGGCTACACCTTC. V usage is TRBV6-1 and J usage is TRBJ1-2; D is perhaps TRBD1 (5 bases). The CDR3 extends over 13 amino acids. Per germline, CDR1 MNHNS and CDR2 SASEGT. V was cut by 6 bases and J by 3 bases, with 11 bases left in between.

This chain joins TRBV6-6 and TRBJ2-2; 7 bases line up with TRBD1. This CDR3 has 14 residues. The V and J ends lost 7 bases and 7 bases, in that order; junction bases with no gene match: 9. Germline loops: CDR1 MNHNY, CDR2 SVGAGI (reference sequence). Here the CDR3 reads CASTDRGGHGELFF. The CDR3 DNA reads as TGTGCCAGCACAGACAGAGGGGGCCACGGGGAGCTGTTTTTT.

The chain combines TRBV11-1 with TRBJ1-1; maybe TRBD1 (6 bases). The CDR3 runs 14 residues. Germline V gives CDR1 SGHAT, CDR2 FQDESV (reference sequence). V lost 7 bases and J 1 base, leaving 13 bases between the germline ends. CDR3 residues: CASTQQTGNTEAFF. The CDR3 nucleotides read TGTGCCAGCACCCAGCAGACAGGGAACACTGAAGCTTTCTTT. The full variable domain, its missing parts supplied by reference TRBV11-1 and TRBJ1-1, is EAEVAQSPRYKITEKSQAVAFWCDPISGHATLYWYRQILGQGPELLVQFQDESVVDDSQLPKDRFSAERLKGVDSTLKIQPAELGDSAMYLCASTQQTGNTEAFFGQGTRLTVV.

The J gene is TRBJ2-2, the V gene TRBV10-3; D possibly corresponds to TRBD2 (5 bases). There are 15 residues in the CDR3. Germline V CDR1 and CDR2: ENHRY, SYGVKD. V shed 4 bases and J shed 1 base, with 10 bases lying between them. CDR3 sequence (DNA): TGTGCCATCAGTGTGGCCGGGGAGAACACCGGGGAGCTGTTTTTT. Protein sequence: CAISVAGENTGELFF.

The V gene is TRBV5-1, the J gene TRBJ2-7, with 11 nucleotides matching TRBD2. V trimming: 0 bases; J trimming: 0 bases; junction bases outside the gene matches: 5. The CDR3 has 17 residues. Germline CDR1 reads SGHRS; CDR2 reads YFSETQ. In nucleotides, the CDR3 is TGCGCCAGCAGCTTGGGGACTAGCGGGTACCTCTCCTACGAGCAGTACTTC. Translating gives CASSLGTSGYLSYEQYF.

The chain links TRBV14 to TRBJ2-5, with TRBD2 as a possible D gene (5 bases). CDR3 length: 15 amino acids. V was clipped by 2 bases and J by 1 base, with 11 bases between them. In germline, CDR1 is SGHDN, CDR2 FVKESK. CDR3 in DNA: TGTGCCAGCAGCCAACTGGGCCTAGCCCAAGAGACCCAGTACTTC. This codes for CASSQLGLAQETQYF.

The V gene is TRBV6-6, the J gene TRBJ2-1; a possible D gene is TRBD1 (6 bases). CDR3 length: 14 residues. Deletions cut 4 bases from V and 6 bases from J, with 13 bases between. Germline values: CDR1 MNHNY, CDR2 SVGAGI (reference sequence). The CDR3: CASSSRGSGNEQFF. DNA for the CDR3: TGTGCCAGCAGTTCCAGGGGATCAGGCAATGAGCAGTTCTTC.

This chain connects TRBV7-9 to TRBJ1-1; D perhaps matches TRBD1 (6 bases). The CDR3 consists of 14 residues. Trimming shortened V by 3 bases and J by 7 bases, and 15 bases separated the two germline ends. Germline CDR1 SEHNR, CDR2 FQNEAQ (reference sequence). For the CDR3, the DNA is TGTGCCAGCAGCTTCAGGGGAGGGTTTGATGAAGCTTTCTTT. This encodes CASSFRGGFDEAFF.

The genes are TRBV4-1 and TRBJ2-7; the match to TRBD2 covers 8 bases. There are 16 residues in the CDR3. Per the germline V gene, CDR1 is MGHRA and CDR2 is YSYEKL. The trim removed 1 base at V and 7 bases at J, leaving 12 bases unmatched. Written as DNA, the CDR3 is TGCGCCAGCAGCCAAGGGAAGGTCCGGGAGGGGAGAGAGCAGTACTTC. Translated, it gives CASSQGKVREGREQYF.

This sequence joins TRBV27 and TRBJ1-4; D is possibly TRBD1 (5 bases). The CDR3 contains 13 residues. Germline loops: CDR1 MNHEY, CDR2 SMNVEV (reference sequence). V lost 6 bases and J 10 bases, leaving 15 bases between the germline ends. CDR3 DNA sequence: TGTGCCAGCAGGCTCGGGCGGGGGGGAAAACTGTTTTTT. Protein product: CASRLGRGGKLFF.

This clone was found once. The CDR3 is CASSAQVSSYNEQFF. CDR3 bases: TGTGCCAGCAGTGCACAGGTAAGCTCCTACAATGAGCAGTTCTTC. V and J are TRBV28 and TRBJ2-1; possible D gene TRBD1, 5 bases. The CDR3 runs to 15 residues. Trimming removed 5 bases from V and 0 bases from J, with 11 bases in between. Germline V lookup: CDR1 MDHEN, CDR2 SYDVKM.

The chain is built from TRBV5-1 and TRBJ2-1, with D perhaps matching TRBD1 (6 bases). The germline V and J ends were trimmed by 7 bases and 4 bases, with 18 bases remaining between them. Germline-derived CDR1 and CDR2 are SGHRS and YFSETQ. The length of the CDR3 is 15 residues. In DNA form, the CDR3 reads TGCGCCAGCTCCTCCATCCAAGGGGGTTACAATGAGCAGTTCTTC. Encoded protein: CASSSIQGGYNEQFF. The whole variable domain, remainder taken from reference TRBV5-1 and TRBJ2-1, is KAGVTQTPRYLIKTRGQQVTLSCSPISGHRSVSWYQQTPGQGLQFLFEYFSETQRNKGNFPGRFSGRQFSNSRSEMNVSTLELGDSALYLCASSSIQGGYNEQFFGPGTRLTVL.

V is TRBV19 and J is TRBJ2-1, with 10 bases lining up with TRBD2. Per the germline V gene, CDR1 is LNHDA and CDR2 is SQIVND (reference sequence). V lost 6 bases to trimming and J lost 6 bases; unmatched junction nucleotides: 8. The CDR3 has 15 residues. The CDR3 protein is CASSDSGRTANEQFF. The CDR3 DNA follows: TGTGCCAGTAGCGATAGCGGGAGGACCGCCAATGAGCAGTTCTTC.

The chain recombines TRBV5-1 with TRBJ2-7, with TRBD1 matching over 10 bases. V lost 0 bases, J lost 6 bases, and 3 bases stayed unmatched. The CDR3 has 14 amino acids. CDR1 SGHRS and CDR2 YFSETQ come from the germline V gene. In DNA, the CDR3 is TGCGCCAGCAGCTTGGAAGGGACAGGGGCCGAGCAGTACTTC. Protein product: CASSLEGTGAEQYF.

The chain couples TRBV7-4 to TRBJ2-3, with unresolved D. The CDR3 covers 12 residues. CDR1 is SGHVT, CDR2 SQSDAQ, per germline. V dropped 2 bases and J dropped 5 bases, with 5 bases sitting between them. The CDR3 region has the DNA TGTGCCAGCAGCTTAAGGAGAGATACGCAGTATTTT. As protein: CASSLRRDTQYF. Together with reference TRBV7-4 and TRBJ2-3, the CDR3 gives the full variable domain: GAGVSQSPRYKVAKRGRDVALRCDSISGHVTLYWYRQTLGQGSEVLTYSQSDAQRDKSGRPSGRFSAERPERSVSTLKIQRTEQGDSAVYLCASSLRRDTQYFGPGTRLTVL.

The gene calls are TRBV2 and TRBJ2-7; 9 nucleotides align to TRBD2. Germline trimming cut 0 bases from V and 7 bases from J; bases unmatched to any gene: 4. The CDR3 spans 14 residues. Per germline, CDR1 SNHLY and CDR2 FYNNEI. CDR3 sequence: CASSEAASGEEQYF. CDR3 in DNA: TGTGCCAGCAGTGAAGCCGCTAGCGGGGAGGAGCAGTACTTC.